This paragraph covers one TCR beta chain sequence. The entirety of the isolated RNA underwent reverse transcription, so expressed TCRB transcripts were sequenced. Clones were read by immunoSEQ multiplex PCR, and TCRdb kept only the in-frame ones, dropping some. Among about 290,000 clones, about 8% were seen once, and the ten largest hold more than 0.9%. The data were obtained in a study of beta chain features in type 1 diabetes. Germline V gives CDR1 MNHEY, CDR2 SMNVEV (reference sequence). V lost 6 bases, J lost 5 bases, and 8 bases stayed unmatched. The CDR3 loop spans 16 amino acids. The material sequenced was central memory CD4+ T cells from blood. The chain uses TRBV27 and TRBJ1-6; 9 bases align to TRBD1. The receptor comes from a woman between 18 and 29 years old in good health. CDR3 in amino acids: CASRGQGRLHNSPLHF. CDR3 nucleotide sequence: TGTGCCAGCAGAGGACAGGGGAGGTTACATAATTCACCCCTCCACTTT.